This T cell receptor beta chain was recorded in a study of blood T cell repertoires in COVID-19. Study overall: The cDNA or gDNA used as material had been derived from T cells, B-cell-depleted T cells, or PBMCs.

Libraries were prepared by immunoSEQ multiplex PCR; TCRdb keeps only in-frame clonotypes and omits some of them. The sample has tens of thousands of clones, more than 70% seen once. Trimming at V came to 1 base and at J to 7 bases, leaving 7 bases not matched to a gene. This CDR3 is 16 amino acids long. Germline loops: CDR1 LGHDT, CDR2 YNNKEL (reference sequence). This receptor was identified in an older man with acute or convalescent COVID-19. The sequenced sample was peripheral blood. V usage is TRBV3-1 (or the pseudogene TRBV3-2) and J usage is TRBJ2-1, with TRBD2 matching 10 bases. CDR3 protein: CASSQGDSGGRNEQFF. The CDR3 nucleotides read TGTGCCAGCAGCCAAGGGGATAGCGGGGGGAGGAATGAGCAGTTCTTC.